A single sample gave rise to the 31 T cell receptor beta chains below, sequenced in a study of T cell responses to AZD1222 COVID-19 vaccine (dated by TCRdb to the early 2020s). Libraries were made using the immunoSEQ multiplex PCR assay. As stored in TCRdb, this immuneACCESS dataset retains in-frame rearrangements with V and J assigned. A fraction of the clones does not appear; measured against another copy, unresolved V genes explain less than half of the discrepancy, and the remainder lacks a known reason. Here the sample has over 120,000 clones; roughly 87% occur a single time. The ten largest clones take up under 2% of the sample. This specimen's time point label, per the study, means: about 28 days (+/-7) after the second vaccine dose. This specimen consisted of peripheral blood, obtained 28 days after the second AZD1222 dose. These TCRs come from an adult who received the AZD1222 COVID-19 vaccine.

In its sample, this clone was seen once. This chain connects TRBV30 to TRBJ2-7, with D possibly called TRBD1 or TRBD2 (6 bases each). CDR3 size: 15 residues. Germline V gene data show CDR1 as GTSNPN and CDR2 as SVGIG (reference sequence). The V gene lost 6 bases and the J gene lost 0 bases, with 18 bases spanning the gap. CDR3 residues: CACDRGTLSSYEQYF. CDR3 sequence (DNA): TGTGCCTGTGACCGCGGGACACTCAGCTCCTACGAGCAGTACTTC.

The chain recombines TRBV3-1 (or the pseudogene TRBV3-2) with TRBJ1-2; no clear D. Trimming removed 4 bases from V and 4 bases from J, with 10 bases in between. CDR1 is LGHDT and CDR2 is YNNKEL in the germline V gene (reference sequence). The CDR3 spans 13 residues. CDR3 sequence: CASSPPGPYGYTF. In DNA, the CDR3 is TGTGCCAGCAGCCCCCCCGGTCCCTATGGCTACACCTTC.

V and J are TRBV19 and TRBJ2-1; unclear D gene. The V and J ends lost 7 bases and 3 bases respectively, with 4 bases between them. The CDR3 extends over 11 amino acids. Germline CDR1 and CDR2: LNHDA and SQIVND (reference sequence). The CDR3 sequence is CASMDYNEQFF. CDR3 DNA: TGTGCCAGTATGGACTACAATGAGCAGTTCTTC.

This chain uses TRBV7-2 with TRBJ2-7; TRBD1 matches 9 bases. CDR1 is SGHTA and CDR2 is FQGNSA in the germline V gene. The CDR3 is 15 residues long. V was clipped by 8 bases and J by 5 bases; unmatched bases: 13. The CDR3 DNA reads TGTGCCAGCCCACCAGGACCGGGACAGGGCCACGAGCAGTACTTC. Protein sequence: CASPPGPGQGHEQYF.

The chain uses TRBV3-1 (or the pseudogene TRBV3-2) and TRBJ1-3; D might be TRBD1 (5 bases). The V end lost 0 bases, the J end lost 7 bases, and 13 bases lay between the germline ends. Germline V CDR1 and CDR2: LGHDT, YNNKEL (reference sequence). CDR3 length: 15 amino acids. The DNA for the CDR3 is TGTGCCAGCAGCCAAGATGGGCGAGGGGTGAACACCATATATTTT. It specifies CASSQDGRGVNTIYF.

Written as DNA, the CDR3 is TGTGCCAGCAGCTTTTCGAGGACAGGGGGACCTGGGGCCAACGTCCTGACTTTC. It encodes CASSFSRTGGPGANVLTF. The rearrangement uses TRBV7-2 and TRBJ2-6; the match to TRBD1 covers 10 bases. This CDR3 comprises 18 residues. V shed 3 bases and J 2 bases; nucleotides not matched to a gene: 7. Looked up from germline, CDR1 is SGHTA and CDR2 is FQGNSA.

The V gene is TRBV15, the J gene TRBJ1-4; 7 nucleotides match TRBD1. CDR3 length equals 16 residues. CDR1 is LNHNV, CDR2 YYDKDF, per germline (reference sequence). V shed 0 bases and J 2 bases; nucleotides not matched to a gene: 3. CDR3 region: CATSRDEGATNEKLFF. The CDR3 nucleotides read TGTGCCACCAGCAGAGATGAGGGGGCGACTAATGAAAAACTGTTTTTT.

In DNA, the CDR3 is TGTGCCAGCAGATCGGGACAGTTGAACACTGAAGCTTTCTTT. Encoded protein: CASRSGQLNTEAFF. The chain couples TRBV28 to TRBJ1-1; TRBD1 aligns across 7 bases. CDR1 and CDR2 from the germline V gene are MDHEN and SYDVKM. Trimming took 6 bases from V and 0 from J; bases not matched to a gene: 4. This CDR3 contains 14 residues.

J is TRBJ2-5 and V is TRBV19; 11 bases map to TRBD2. Germline CDR1 reads LNHDA; CDR2 reads SQIVND (reference sequence). J was trimmed by 13 bases and V by 4 bases; bases with no gene match: 14. CDR3 length: 15 amino acids. The chain's CDR3 is CASSTLPTSGASMYF. The CDR3 bases are TGTGCCAGTAGTACCCTACCGACTAGCGGGGCCTCCATGTACTTC.

The genes are TRBV9 and TRBJ1-1; possibly TRBD1 for D (6 bases). This CDR3 has 14 residues. Trimming pared 4 bases from V and 1 base from J, leaving 11 bases between. Germline assignment: CDR1 SGDLS and CDR2 YYNGEE. The CDR3 sequence: CASSPTTGNTEAFF. Here the CDR3 DNA reads TGTGCCAGCAGCCCGACGACAGGGAACACTGAAGCTTTCTTT.

CDR3 region: CASSFRVEPSTDTQYF. The DNA of the CDR3 is TGTGCCAGCAGTTTCCGGGTTGAGCCTAGCACAGATACGCAGTATTTT. The chain combines TRBV28 with TRBJ2-3, with D hard to call. This CDR3 contains 16 residues. The V end lost 3 bases, the J end lost 0 bases, and 13 bases lay between the germline ends. The germline V gene encodes CDR1 MDHEN and CDR2 SYDVKM.

The chain joins TRBV3-1 (or the pseudogene TRBV3-2) to TRBJ2-2; TRBD1 is a possible D gene (6 bases). V was shortened by 2 bases and J by 1 base, with 8 bases between the two germline ends. The CDR3 length is 15 residues. Germline CDR1 and CDR2: LGHDT and YNNKEL (reference sequence). Written as DNA, the CDR3 is TGTGCCAGCAGCCAATGGGGGCAGAACACCGGGGAGCTGTTTTTT. Encoded protein: CASSQWGQNTGELFF.

This chain links TRBV6-2 or TRBV6-3 with TRBJ2-7, with 9 bases that match TRBD1. V was clipped by 6 bases and J by 2 bases; unmatched bases: 8. Germline CDR1 MNHEY, CDR2 SVGEGT. The CDR3 runs 15 residues. The CDR3 DNA reads TGTGCCAGCAGCATTTACAGGGGGCGGCCCTACGAGCAGTACTTC. It is translated as CASSIYRGRPYEQYF.

This clone was recorded once. The rearrangement uses TRBV28 and TRBJ1-2; TRBD1 might be the D (5 bases). Trimming pared 5 bases from V and 8 bases from J, leaving 12 bases between. The CDR3 totals 12 residues. Germline V lookup: CDR1 MDHEN, CDR2 SYDVKM. The CDR3 loop is CASSPGGLGYTF. The CDR3 DNA is TGTGCCAGCAGTCCCGGGGGGTTGGGCTACACCTTC.

The CDR3 sequence is CASRLGQGHYGYTF. CDR3 coding DNA: TGTGCCAGCAGATTGGGACAGGGTCACTATGGCTACACCTTC. The chain uses TRBV6-5 and TRBJ1-2; 9 nucleotides line up with TRBD1. Germline V CDR1 and CDR2: MNHEY, SVGAGI. With 6 bases clipped from V and 3 bases from J, the junction kept 5 bases outside the gene matches. This CDR3 has 14 residues.

The rearrangement links TRBV4-1 to TRBJ2-5; D gene unclear. The V end was cut by 2 bases, the J end by 2 bases, with 9 bases between. Germline V gene sequence: CDR1 MGHRA, CDR2 YSYEKL. This CDR3 region has 14 residues. Here the CDR3 reads CASSQFSIQETQYF. In DNA form, the CDR3 reads TGCGCCAGCAGCCAATTCTCCATTCAAGAGACCCAGTACTTC.

The V call is TRBV5-1, the J call TRBJ2-1; 14 positions match TRBD2. V trimming: 4 bases; J trimming: 7 bases; junction bases outside the gene matches: 4. Germline V CDR1 and CDR2: SGHRS, YFSETQ. The CDR3 totals 15 residues. Here the CDR3 DNA reads TGCGCCAGCAGCGGGACTAGCGGGAGTAGTAATGAGCAGTTCTTC. It specifies CASSGTSGSSNEQFF.

V is TRBV9 and J is TRBJ2-2, with 9 bases lining up with TRBD2. The CDR3 covers 15 residues. Germline CDR1 and CDR2: SGDLS and YYNGEE. Germline trimming cut 3 bases from V and 6 bases from J; bases unmatched to any gene: 6. For the CDR3, the DNA is TGTGCCAGCAGCGGACCGGGACTAGCAGCCGGGGAGCTGTTTTTT. Translation gives CASSGPGLAAGELFF.

The rearrangement uses TRBV4-3 and TRBJ2-1, with TRBD2 as a possible D gene (5 bases). V was shortened by 0 bases and J by 0 bases, with 12 bases between the two germline ends. The CDR3 consists of 17 residues. The germline gives CDR1 LGHNA, CDR2 YSLEER. The CDR3 DNA sequence: TGCGCCAGCAGCCAAGACAGTCTAGCTTCCTCCTACAATGAGCAGTTCTTC. Residues: CASSQDSLASSYNEQFF.

This chain connects TRBV27 to TRBJ2-3; D may be TRBD2 (5 bases). The CDR3 runs to 18 residues. The germline gives CDR1 MNHEY, CDR2 SMNVEV (reference sequence). V lost 2 bases, J lost 1 base, and 19 bases lay in between. The CDR3 DNA reads TGTGCCAGCAGTTTAGAGCCAGCGGTAGGGATTGGCACAGATACGCAGTATTTT. This translates into CASSLEPAVGIGTDTQYF.

The chain uses TRBV4-3 and TRBJ1-2, with D maybe TRBD1 (5 bases). Germline assignment: CDR1 LGHNA and CDR2 YSLEER. V lost 0 bases to trimming and J lost 7 bases, with 12 bases between them. The CDR3 loop spans 14 amino acids. The CDR3 DNA follows: TGCGCCAGCAGCCAAGATGCAGGGTCGACTGGCTACACCTTC. Its translation is CASSQDAGSTGYTF.

The CDR3 bases are TGTGCCCCTGAGGCTGTCGGGGGTGAAGCTTTCTTT. Translation: CAPEAVGGEAFF. J is TRBJ1-1 and V is TRBV30; tentatively, D is TRBD1 (5 bases). The CDR3 runs to 12 residues. The germline CDR1 and CDR2 sequences are GTSNPN and SVGIG (reference sequence). Trimming took off 8 bases at V and 7 bases at J, with 17 bases between the two ends.

The rearrangement links TRBV30 to TRBJ2-7; the D is unclear. V was clipped by 2 bases and J by 7 bases, with 12 bases between them. CDR1 GTSNPN and CDR2 SVGIG come from the germline V gene (reference sequence). The CDR3 sequence is 12 residues long. This CDR3 reads CAWSFSTREQYF. The CDR3 bases are TGTGCCTGGAGTTTTTCGACCCGAGAGCAGTACTTC.

This sequence joins TRBV7-3 and TRBJ1-4, with D hard to call. Trimming removed 0 bases at V and 8 bases at J, with 7 bases between. The CDR3 runs 13 residues. Germline V CDR1 and CDR2: SGHTA, FQGTGA. The CDR3, as DNA: TGTGCCAGCAGCTTAACTGTAGGCGAAAAACTGTTTTTT. Translation: CASSLTVGEKLFF.

This chain uses TRBV2 with TRBJ1-5; 7 bases match TRBD1. J gave up 2 bases and V 7 bases, and 8 bases lay outside the gene matches. Germline CDR1 reads SNHLY; CDR2 reads FYNNEI. The CDR3 has 15 amino acids. CDR3 bases: TGTGCCAGCACTGAGGGGAGGGGGCGCAATCAGCCCCAGCATTTT. Translation gives CASTEGRGRNQPQHF.

V gene TRBV7-8 combines with J gene TRBJ1-5, with D unresolved. The CDR3 loop spans 16 amino acids. V gave up 0 bases and J gave up 0 bases, with 9 bases separating them. Germline V gives CDR1 SGHVS, CDR2 FQNEAQ. DNA for the CDR3: TGTGCCAGCAGCTTAGCGACGTACTATAGCAATCAGCCCCAGCATTTT. Amino acids: CASSLATYYSNQPQHF.

The chain is built from TRBV30 and TRBJ2-3; D may match TRBD1 or TRBD2 (5 bases each). Germline V gene lookup returns CDR1 GTSNPN and CDR2 SVGIG (reference sequence). The length of the CDR3 is 16 residues. V gave up 0 bases and J gave up 4 bases, with 17 bases separating them. The CDR3: CAWSVGAGSGADTQYF. The CDR3 coding sequence is TGTGCCTGGAGTGTCGGCGCAGGGAGTGGCGCAGATACGCAGTATTTT.

In its sample, this clone was seen once. Distinct nucleotide sequences in the sample also encode this CDR3. V usage is TRBV7-2 and J usage is TRBJ1-6; D ambiguous. Germline V gene sequence: CDR1 SGHTA, CDR2 FQGNSA. V lost 1 base and J lost 7, with 8 bases in between. The CDR3 has 14 amino acids. The DNA for the CDR3 is TGTGCCAGCAGCTTAGGAGCGGGAAATTCACCCCTCCACTTT. This sequence encodes CASSLGAGNSPLHF.

The V and J genes are TRBV2 and TRBJ1-2, with D possibly being TRBD1 (5 bases). This CDR3 region has 16 residues. Looked up from germline, CDR1 is SNHLY and CDR2 is FYNNEI. V lost 6 bases and J lost 6, with 23 bases in between. In nucleotides, the CDR3 is TGTGCCAGCAGGGCCACTCTCCGACCTCCAGGGAATGGCTACACCTTC. Its protein product is CASRATLRPPGNGYTF.

The chain couples TRBV5-3 to TRBJ2-1; 15 bases are a match to TRBD2. TRBV5-3 is designated an ORF whose function remains uncertain. The CDR3 length is 20 residues. Unmatched junction bases numbered 16, after V lost 3 bases and J lost 6 bases. CDR3 loop: CARSSQGLAGGPFRPNEQFF. In DNA form, the CDR3 reads TGTGCCAGAAGCTCCCAAGGACTAGCGGGAGGGCCGTTCCGTCCCAATGAGCAGTTCTTC.

V gene TRBV7-2 combines with J gene TRBJ1-2; a weak D match, TRBD1 (6 bases). Germline assignment: CDR1 SGHTA and CDR2 FQGNSA. Trimming removed 5 bases at V and 2 bases at J, with 18 bases between. The CDR3 has 16 amino acids. The CDR3, as DNA: TGTGCCAGCAGCCAACGAGGGGGACTTATCAACTATGGCTACACCTTC. Translated, it gives CASSQRGGLINYGYTF.